This TCR beta chain was recovered during a study of T-cell reconstitution after alpha-beta-depleted transplantation in children. General study findings and limits: From newly produced T cells came most of the T-cell counts and diversity one year after transplant. Reportedly, alpha-beta T cells present about two months post-transplant originated from several hundred expanded clones of graft origin. Several patients had high TCRbeta diversity at day 60; it came from surviving recipient T cells and thymic progenitors.

Trimming stripped 0 bases from V and 7 bases from J, with 13 bases between. CDR1 and CDR2 from the germline V gene are LGHDT and YNNKEL (reference sequence). CDR3 size: 15 residues. This clonotype was seen a handful of times. Its matching antigen is unknown. Researchers prepared the TCRbeta library using unique molecular identifiers, the study reports. Each CDR3 protein gets one entry after TCRdb re-called the PCR reads with MiXCR. The sample yields some 200,000 distinct CDR3 sequences, about 8.2% seen once. The receptor's source is a male patient aged 2 to 10 who had a stem cell transplant for acute myeloid leukemia, so the T cells may come from the graft donor. Sample: PBMCs, mostly from graft donor cells, taken 360 days after TCRalphabeta/CD19-depleted stem cell transplant. The gene calls are TRBV3-1 and TRBJ2-4; the D gene is possibly TRBD2 (5 bases). The CDR3 is CASSQEEGFRNIQYF. The CDR3 bases are TGTGCCAGCAGCCAAGAAGAGGGTTTCAGGAACATTCAGTACTTC.